The present T cell receptor beta chain was sequenced within a study of T cells in Graves' hyperthyroidism and ophthalmopathy. V dropped 6 bases and J dropped 0 bases, with 15 bases sitting between them. CDR3 length equals 15 residues. Germline V lookup: CDR1 SGHAT, CDR2 FQNNGV. The study excluded patients with uncontrolled infection, other autoimmune disease, pregnancy or lactation. The source of the PBMCs was approximately 9.5 ml of fresh peripheral blood. Study-wide findings and caveats: In validation, the model predicted ophthalmopathy. These predictions came a median roughly six months before onset. Most thyroid clonotypes expanded above 0.001 were also detected in blood.

This clonotype was found many times. Its target is unknown. The investigators amplified TCR beta CDR3 regions from RNA transcripts. The HTBI primer set served for first-round RT-PCR of the TCR CDR3. TCRdb itself ran the multiplex PCR reads through MiXCR, one entry per CDR3 protein. The sample records some 350,000 distinct CDR3 sequences, less than 20% being singletons. The chain has TRBV11-2 and TRBJ2-7, with a weak D call TRBD1 (5 bases). Sample: blood. This sequence originates from a young woman with Graves' hyperthyroidism that later progressed to Graves' ophthalmopathy. CDR3 sequence (DNA): TGTGCCAGCAGAAGGGTAACAGGACGCTCCTACGAGCAGTACTTC. This encodes CASRRVTGRSYEQYF.